This T cell receptor (beta chain) came from a study of T cell responses to AZD1222 COVID-19 vaccine. Study-wide background: Pooling was applied to second doses at about 4 or about 12 weeks. Overall study findings and caveats: Mapped onto spike, vaccine-associated CD4 TCRs spanned it and were dominant at 160-218 and 743-854.

Trimming stripped 3 bases from V and 4 bases from J, with 6 bases between. The germline CDR1 and CDR2 sequences are SGHTA and FQGNSA. The CDR3 sequence is 12 residues long. Note on this clone: Its specificity is unknown.

Produced via immunoSEQ multiplex PCR; TCRdb's table is partial and in-frame only. The sample includes 90,000 to 130,000 clones, roughly 92% of them seen just once. J is TRBJ1-2 and V is TRBV7-2; D is ambiguous. The sequenced sample was peripheral blood, obtained on day 0 of AZD1222 vaccination. The source is an adult in good health. CDR3 coding DNA: TGTGCCAGCAGCTTGGGGATCTATGGCTACACCTTC. This encodes CASSLGIYGYTF.